One sample yielded the 15 T cell receptor beta chains listed below, sequenced in a study of shared clonotypes between healthy human individuals. The naive CD8 subset, CD45RO-negative cells positively selected for CCR7, excluded terminally differentiated effector memory CD45RA+ cells. Assay: immunoSEQ multiplex PCR; the TCRdb copy retains only in-frame clones and omits some. This table has some 2 million clones, about 95% appearing once. The sequenced material came from naive CD8+ T cells sorted from blood. The receptor set was obtained from a man aged 18 to 29 in good health.

The chain's CDR3 is CASSQDRSEGTDTQYF. The CDR3 nucleotides are TGTGCCAGCAGCCAAGATAGGTCGGAGGGAACAGATACGCAGTATTTT. The chain recombines TRBV14 with TRBJ2-3; maybe TRBD2 (6 bases). Germline V CDR1 and CDR2: SGHDN, FVKESK. CDR3 length equals 16 residues. V lost 0 bases and J lost 3, with 13 bases in between.

The chain couples TRBV11-1 to TRBJ2-7; 7 bases align to TRBD2. Trimming at V came to 2 bases and at J to 3 bases, leaving 4 bases not matched to a gene. CDR3 length equals 14 residues. CDR1 SGHAT and CDR2 FQDESV come from the germline V gene (reference sequence). CDR3 nucleotides: TGTGCCAGCAGCTTATGGGGAGGGAGCTACGAGCAGTACTTC. Encoded protein: CASSLWGGSYEQYF.

The chain joins TRBV6-1 to TRBJ1-5, with D uncertain. Germline V gives CDR1 MNHNS, CDR2 SASEGT. The V gene lost 10 bases and the J gene lost 5 bases, with 15 bases spanning the gap. This CDR3 is 13 amino acids long. CDR3 coding DNA: TGTGCCACCGGAGGACGTTTCGATCAGCCCCAGCATTTT. Protein product: CATGGRFDQPQHF.

The CDR3 DNA is TGTGCCAGCAGTTTAACCCAGACTAGCGGGAGGGCCGAGCAGTACTTC. Its protein is CASSLTQTSGRAEQYF. The chain carries TRBV27 and TRBJ2-7, with 14 bases aligning to TRBD2. Germline lookup yields CDR1 MNHEY and CDR2 SMNVEV (reference sequence). J lost 6 bases, V lost 2 bases, and 6 bases had no gene match. This CDR3 contains 16 residues.

The rearrangement links TRBV7-8 to TRBJ2-5, with D possibly matching TRBD2 (5 bases). The CDR3 is 15 amino acids. Trimming left V 1 base short and J 7 bases short, with 16 bases between. CDR1 SGHVS and CDR2 FQNEAQ come from the germline V gene. This CDR3 is CASSLGPGPGGTQYF. Written as DNA, the CDR3 is TGTGCCAGCAGCTTAGGCCCAGGCCCCGGAGGGACCCAGTACTTC.

The chain uses TRBV6-5 and TRBJ2-7; the D gene could be TRBD1 or TRBD2 (5 bases each). Germline-derived CDR1 and CDR2 are MNHEY and SVGAGI. The length of the CDR3 is 12 residues. V was shortened by 8 bases and J by 0 bases, with 8 bases between the two germline ends. CDR3 region: CASWDGSYEQYF. CDR3 sequence (DNA): TGTGCCAGCTGGGACGGCTCCTACGAGCAGTACTTC.

CDR3 in amino acids: CASSFRGGETQYF. The CDR3 DNA follows: TGTGCCAGCAGCTTTAGAGGGGGGGAGACCCAGTACTTC. The chain couples TRBV11-3 to TRBJ2-5; the D gene could be TRBD1 or TRBD2 (6 bases each). This CDR3 has 13 amino acids. V lost 3 bases and J lost 5, with 10 bases in between. CDR1 and CDR2 (germline): SGHNT, YENEEA.

V usage is TRBV7-9 and J usage is TRBJ2-7; TRBD2 matches 8 bases. Germline V gives CDR1 SEHNR, CDR2 FQNEAQ (reference sequence). V dropped 4 bases and J dropped 2; count of bases not matched to a gene: 10. The CDR3 has 16 residues. CDR3 region: CASSSARGGGTYEQYF. DNA for the CDR3: TGTGCCAGCAGCTCTGCACGGGGGGGCGGAACCTACGAGCAGTACTTC.

This chain links TRBV30 with TRBJ1-2; 7 bases are a match to TRBD1. The V segment lost 5 bases and the J segment 5 bases; nucleotides outside the gene matches: 14. The CDR3 is 15 amino acids. CDR1 and CDR2 (germline): GTSNPN, SVGIG (reference sequence). Here the CDR3 reads CAWFTGDSSPYGYTF. The CDR3 nucleotides read TGTGCCTGGTTTACAGGGGACTCCTCCCCTTATGGCTACACCTTC.

The chain recombines TRBV5-1 with TRBJ2-1, with D maybe TRBD1 (6 bases). Per germline, CDR1 SGHRS and CDR2 YFSETQ. The CDR3 spans 17 residues. The ends were cut back, 4 bases at V and 1 base at J, with 18 bases in the middle. The CDR3 is CASSGTTRMASYNEQFF. In DNA form, the CDR3 reads TGCGCCAGCAGCGGGACAACTAGAATGGCATCCTACAATGAGCAGTTCTTC.

This rearrangement joins TRBV5-6 to TRBJ2-7; D tentatively reads TRBD1 or TRBD2 (5 bases each). CDR3 length equals 13 residues. Trimming took off 3 bases at V and 3 bases at J, with 10 bases between the two ends. CDR1 SGHDT and CDR2 YYEEEE come from the germline V gene. CDR3 nucleotide sequence: TGTGCCAGCAGCTGGGGACCAGACTACGAGCAGTACTTC. Translated: CASSWGPDYEQYF. Full variable domain (rest looked up from reference TRBV5-6 and TRBJ2-7): DAGVTQSPTHLIKTRGQQVTLRCSPKSGHDTVSWYQQALGQGPQFIFQYYEEEERQRGNFPDRFSGHQFPNYSSELNVNALLLGDSALYLCASSWGPDYEQYFGPGTRLTVT.

The V call is TRBV7-9, the J call TRBJ2-3; 9 positions match TRBD2. J lost 6 bases, V lost 5 bases, and 6 bases had no gene match. The CDR3 sequence is 14 residues long. CDR1 is SEHNR, CDR2 FQNEAQ, per germline (reference sequence). DNA for the CDR3: TGTGCCAGCAGCATGACTAGCGGAAGGGATACGCAGTATTTT. Residues: CASSMTSGRDTQYF.

The V and J genes are TRBV19 and TRBJ2-1; the match to TRBD2 covers 7 bases. The germline CDR1 and CDR2 sequences are LNHDA and SQIVND (reference sequence). This CDR3 comprises 15 residues. The J segment lost 7 bases and the V segment lost 9 bases, leaving 15 bases of the junction unmatched. The CDR3 DNA reads as TGTGCCAGCCAAGTTTGGGAGGGCCTGGGGAATGAGCAGTTCTTC. Its translation is CASQVWEGLGNEQFF.

This clone appeared a single time. The V gene is TRBV5-4, the J gene TRBJ1-2; 7 bases align to TRBD1. Germline V gives CDR1 SGHNT, CDR2 YYREEE (reference sequence). The CDR3 has 13 residues. Trimming cost V 4 bases and J 4 bases; bases outside gene matches: 4. The CDR3 region has the DNA TGTGCCAGCAGCGAAGGGACAGTCTATGGCTACACCTTC. Amino acids: CASSEGTVYGYTF.

The rearrangement uses TRBV9 and TRBJ2-1; 12 bases are shared with TRBD1. The germline gives CDR1 SGDLS, CDR2 YYNGEE. J was trimmed by 1 base and V by 2 bases; bases with no gene match: 7. The CDR3 is 18 amino acids. CDR3 region: CASSVEGTGGGSYNEQFF. The DNA of the CDR3 is TGTGCCAGCAGCGTCGAGGGGACAGGGGGCGGGTCCTACAATGAGCAGTTCTTC.